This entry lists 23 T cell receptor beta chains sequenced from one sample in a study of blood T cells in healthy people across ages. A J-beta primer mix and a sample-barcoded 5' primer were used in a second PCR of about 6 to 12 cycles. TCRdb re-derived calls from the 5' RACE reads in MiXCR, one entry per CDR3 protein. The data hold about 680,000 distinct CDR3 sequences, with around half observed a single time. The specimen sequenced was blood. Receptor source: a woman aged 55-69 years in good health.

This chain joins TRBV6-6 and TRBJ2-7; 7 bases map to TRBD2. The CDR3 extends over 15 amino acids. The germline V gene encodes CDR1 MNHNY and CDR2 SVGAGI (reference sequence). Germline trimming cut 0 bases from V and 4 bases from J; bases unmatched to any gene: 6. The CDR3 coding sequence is TGTGCCAGCAGTTACTCGGCGGGAGCGAGGTACGAGCAGTACTTC. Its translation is CASSYSAGARYEQYF.

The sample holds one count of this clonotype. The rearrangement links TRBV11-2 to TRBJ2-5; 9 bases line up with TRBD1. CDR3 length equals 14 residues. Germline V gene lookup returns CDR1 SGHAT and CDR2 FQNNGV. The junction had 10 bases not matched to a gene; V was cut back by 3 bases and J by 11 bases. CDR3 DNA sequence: TGTGCCAGCAGCTTCGAACAGGGGGCTGGCGGGCAGTACTTC. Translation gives CASSFEQGAGGQYF.

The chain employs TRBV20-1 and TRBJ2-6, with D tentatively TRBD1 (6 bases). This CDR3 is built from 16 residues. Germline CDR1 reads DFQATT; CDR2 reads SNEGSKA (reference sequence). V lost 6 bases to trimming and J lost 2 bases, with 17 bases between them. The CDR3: CSAGDRSRTGANVLTF. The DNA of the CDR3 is TGCAGTGCCGGCGACAGGAGTAGGACTGGGGCCAACGTCCTGACTTTC.

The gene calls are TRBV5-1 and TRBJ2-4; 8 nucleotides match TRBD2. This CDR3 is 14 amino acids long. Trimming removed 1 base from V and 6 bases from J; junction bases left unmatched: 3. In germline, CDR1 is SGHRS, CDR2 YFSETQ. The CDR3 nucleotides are TGCGCCAGCAGCTTGCACACTAGCGGAAACATTCAGTACTTC. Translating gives CASSLHTSGNIQYF.

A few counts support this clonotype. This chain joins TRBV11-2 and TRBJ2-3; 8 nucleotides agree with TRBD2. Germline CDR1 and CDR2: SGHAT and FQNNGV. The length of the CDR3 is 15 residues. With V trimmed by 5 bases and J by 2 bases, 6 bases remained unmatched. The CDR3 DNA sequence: TGTGCCAGCAGCACAGCGGGAGTGTCCACAGATACGCAGTATTTT. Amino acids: CASSTAGVSTDTQYF.

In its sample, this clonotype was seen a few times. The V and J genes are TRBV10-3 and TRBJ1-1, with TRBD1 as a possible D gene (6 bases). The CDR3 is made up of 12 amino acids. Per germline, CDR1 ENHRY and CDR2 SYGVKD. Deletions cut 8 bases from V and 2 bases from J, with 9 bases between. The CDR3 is CAIGQLNTEAFF. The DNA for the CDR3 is TGTGCCATCGGACAGCTAAACACTGAAGCTTTCTTT.

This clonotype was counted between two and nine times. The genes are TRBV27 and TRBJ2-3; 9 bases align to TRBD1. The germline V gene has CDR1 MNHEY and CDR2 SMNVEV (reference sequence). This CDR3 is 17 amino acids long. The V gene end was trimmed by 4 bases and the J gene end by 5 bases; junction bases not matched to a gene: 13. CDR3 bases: TGTGCCAGCAGTTCGTTTAGAGGACAGGGGTTGGGAGATACGCAGTATTTT. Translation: CASSSFRGQGLGDTQYF.

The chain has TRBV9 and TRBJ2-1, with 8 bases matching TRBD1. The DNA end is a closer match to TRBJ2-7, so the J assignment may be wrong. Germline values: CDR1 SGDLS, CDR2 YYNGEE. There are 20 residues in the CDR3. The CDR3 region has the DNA TGTGCCAGCAGCGTAGAGTCTGGACAGGGACCGCCCTTCTCCTACAATGAGCAGTACTTC. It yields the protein CASSVESGQGPPFSYNEQYF.

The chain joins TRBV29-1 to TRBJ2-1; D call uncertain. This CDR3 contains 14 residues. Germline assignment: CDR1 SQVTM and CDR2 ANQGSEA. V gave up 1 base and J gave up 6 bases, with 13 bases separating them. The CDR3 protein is CSVEGGQGANEQFF. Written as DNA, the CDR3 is TGCAGCGTTGAAGGCGGCCAAGGAGCCAATGAGCAGTTCTTC.

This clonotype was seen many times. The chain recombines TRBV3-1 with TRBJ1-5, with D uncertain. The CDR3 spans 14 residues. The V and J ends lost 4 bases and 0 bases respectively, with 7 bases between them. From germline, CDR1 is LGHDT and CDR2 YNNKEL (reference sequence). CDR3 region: CASSRHLSNQPQHF. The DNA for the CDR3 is TGTGCCAGCAGCCGACATCTTAGCAATCAGCCCCAGCATTTT.

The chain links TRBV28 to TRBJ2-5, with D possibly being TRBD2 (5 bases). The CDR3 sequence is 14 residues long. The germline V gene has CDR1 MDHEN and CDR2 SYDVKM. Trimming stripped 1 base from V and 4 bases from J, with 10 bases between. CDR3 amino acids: CASSLFQGRETQYF. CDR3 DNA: TGTGCCAGCAGTTTATTTCAAGGGAGAGAGACCCAGTACTTC.

CDR3 nucleotide sequence: TGTGCCAGCAGGACCGGTACAGGGGGCGAAGAGACCCAGTACTTC. It translates to CASRTGTGGEETQYF. V and J are TRBV28 and TRBJ2-5; 9 nucleotides match TRBD1. The CDR3 length is 15 residues. The V segment lost 6 bases and the J segment 3 bases; nucleotides outside the gene matches: 8. In germline, CDR1 is MDHEN, CDR2 SYDVKM.

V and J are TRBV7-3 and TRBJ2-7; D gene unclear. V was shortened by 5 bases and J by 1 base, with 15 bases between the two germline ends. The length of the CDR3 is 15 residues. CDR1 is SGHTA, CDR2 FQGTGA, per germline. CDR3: CASSPTATVSYEQYF. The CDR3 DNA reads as TGTGCCAGCAGCCCAACGGCGACCGTATCCTACGAGCAGTACTTC. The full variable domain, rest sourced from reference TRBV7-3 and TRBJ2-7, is GAGVSQTPSNKVTEKGKYVELRCDPISGHTALYWYRQSLGQGPEFLIYFQGTGAADDSGLPNDRFFAVRPEGSVSTLKIQRTERGDSAVYLCASSPTATVSYEQYFGPGTRLTVT.

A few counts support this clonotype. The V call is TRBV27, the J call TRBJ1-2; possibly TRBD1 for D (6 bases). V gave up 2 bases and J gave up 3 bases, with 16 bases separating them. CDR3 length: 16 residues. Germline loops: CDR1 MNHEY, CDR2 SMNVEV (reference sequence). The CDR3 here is CASSLVRGAVHYGYTF. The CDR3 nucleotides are TGTGCCAGCAGTTTAGTACGGGGGGCGGTCCACTATGGCTACACCTTC.

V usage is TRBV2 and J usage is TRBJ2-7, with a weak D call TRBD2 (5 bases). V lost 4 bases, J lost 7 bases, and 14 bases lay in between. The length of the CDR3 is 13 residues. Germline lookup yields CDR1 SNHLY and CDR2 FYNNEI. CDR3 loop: CASSVLAPNEQYF. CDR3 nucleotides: TGTGCCAGCAGTGTGCTAGCTCCCAATGAGCAGTACTTC.

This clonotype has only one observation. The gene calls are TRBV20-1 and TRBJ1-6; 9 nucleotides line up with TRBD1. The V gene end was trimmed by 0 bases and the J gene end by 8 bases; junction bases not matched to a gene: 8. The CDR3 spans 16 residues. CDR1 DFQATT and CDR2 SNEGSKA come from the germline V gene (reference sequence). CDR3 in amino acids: CSAREMGQGWYSPLHF. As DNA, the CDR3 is TGCAGTGCTAGAGAAATGGGACAGGGCTGGTATTCACCCCTCCACTTT.

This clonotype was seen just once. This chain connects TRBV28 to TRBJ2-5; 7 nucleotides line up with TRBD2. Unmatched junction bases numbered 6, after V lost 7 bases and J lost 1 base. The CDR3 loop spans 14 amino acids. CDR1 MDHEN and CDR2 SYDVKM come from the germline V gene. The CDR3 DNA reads TGTGCCAGCACCTGGGGGGGGACCCAAGAGACCCAGTACTTC. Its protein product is CASTWGGTQETQYF.

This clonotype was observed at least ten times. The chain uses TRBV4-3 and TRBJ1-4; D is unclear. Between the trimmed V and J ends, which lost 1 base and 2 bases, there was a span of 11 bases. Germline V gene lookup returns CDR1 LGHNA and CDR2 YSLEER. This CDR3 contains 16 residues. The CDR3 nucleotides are TGCGCCAGCAGCCAAGCGAAAACGGGCACTAATGAAAAACTGTTTTTT. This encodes CASSQAKTGTNEKLFF.

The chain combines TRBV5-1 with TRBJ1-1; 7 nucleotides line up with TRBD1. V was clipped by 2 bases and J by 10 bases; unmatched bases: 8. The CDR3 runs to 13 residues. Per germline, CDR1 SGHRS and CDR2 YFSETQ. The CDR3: CASSLNRGRAAFF. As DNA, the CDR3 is TGCGCCAGCAGCTTAAACAGGGGACGGGCAGCTTTCTTT.

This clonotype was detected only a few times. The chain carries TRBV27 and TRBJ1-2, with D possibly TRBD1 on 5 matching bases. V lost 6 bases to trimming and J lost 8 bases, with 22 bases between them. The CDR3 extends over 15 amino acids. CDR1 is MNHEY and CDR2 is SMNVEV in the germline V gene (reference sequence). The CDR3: CASRKNRDPNGGYTF. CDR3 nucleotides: TGTGCCAGCAGAAAAAACCGGGACCCCAACGGGGGCTACACCTTC.

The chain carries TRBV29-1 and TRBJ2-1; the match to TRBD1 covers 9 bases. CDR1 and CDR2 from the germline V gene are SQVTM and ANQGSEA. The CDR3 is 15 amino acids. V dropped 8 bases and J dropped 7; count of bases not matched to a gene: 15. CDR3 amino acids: CSTLGRGTGNNEQFF. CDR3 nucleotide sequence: TGCAGCACACTTGGTCGTGGGACAGGGAATAATGAGCAGTTCTTC.

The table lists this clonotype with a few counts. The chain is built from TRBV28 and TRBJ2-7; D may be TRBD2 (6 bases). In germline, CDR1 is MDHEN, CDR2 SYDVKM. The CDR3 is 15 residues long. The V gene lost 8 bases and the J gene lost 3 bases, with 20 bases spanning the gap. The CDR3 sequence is CASGLRDWAYYEQYF. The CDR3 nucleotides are TGTGCCAGCGGCCTTCGGGACTGGGCTTACTACGAGCAGTACTTC.

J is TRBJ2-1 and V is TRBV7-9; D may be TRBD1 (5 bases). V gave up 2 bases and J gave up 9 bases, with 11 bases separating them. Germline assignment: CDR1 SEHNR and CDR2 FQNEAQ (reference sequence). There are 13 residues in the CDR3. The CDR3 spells CASSLLGAAEQFF. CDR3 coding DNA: TGTGCCAGCAGCTTATTAGGGGCCGCTGAGCAGTTCTTC. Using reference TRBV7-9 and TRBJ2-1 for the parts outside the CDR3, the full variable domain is DTGVSQNPRHKITKRGQNVTFRCDPISEHNRLYWYRQTLGQGPEFLTYFQNEAQLEKSRLLSDRFSAERPKGSFSTLEIQRTEQGDSAMYLCASSLLGAAEQFFGPGTRLTVL.